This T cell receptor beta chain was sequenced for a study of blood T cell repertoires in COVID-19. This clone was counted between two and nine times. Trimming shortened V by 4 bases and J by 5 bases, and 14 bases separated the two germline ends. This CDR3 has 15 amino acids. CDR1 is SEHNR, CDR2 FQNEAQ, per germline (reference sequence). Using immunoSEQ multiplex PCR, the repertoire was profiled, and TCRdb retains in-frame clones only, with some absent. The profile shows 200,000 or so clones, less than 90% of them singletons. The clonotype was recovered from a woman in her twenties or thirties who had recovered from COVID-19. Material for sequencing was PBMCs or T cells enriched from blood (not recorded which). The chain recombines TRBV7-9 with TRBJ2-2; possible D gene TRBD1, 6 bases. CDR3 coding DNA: TGTGCCAGCAGCTCTACAGGGAGAGGGACCGGGGAGCTGTTTTTT. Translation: CASSSTGRGTGELFF.